Below, 27 T cell receptor beta chains from the same sample are listed, as sequenced in a study of blood T cells in healthy people across ages. Primed by a sample-barcoded 5' primer and a J-beta primer mix, a second PCR proceeded for 7 to 11 cycles. TCRdb reprocessed the 5' RACE reads via MiXCR and lists one record per CDR3 protein. The data contain 630,000 or so distinct CDR3 sequences, about 30% of them singletons. Sequenced: blood. These receptors came from a woman over 75 in good health.

V is TRBV27 and J is TRBJ2-5, with 10 positions matching TRBD2. The CDR3 length is 15 residues. Germline CDR1 MNHEY, CDR2 SMNVEV (reference sequence). The J segment lost 11 bases and the V segment lost 4 bases, leaving 13 bases of the junction unmatched. CDR3 in amino acids: CASSSAGGPNNEQYF. CDR3 nucleotides: TGTGCCAGCAGTTCAGCGGGGGGGCCAAACAATGAGCAGTACTTC.

The chain carries TRBV18 and TRBJ1-2; weak D call: TRBD1 (6 bases). Looked up from germline, CDR1 is KGHSH and CDR2 is LQKENI. This CDR3 contains 16 residues. V dropped 1 base and J dropped 2 bases, with 14 bases sitting between them. The CDR3 protein is CASSPLPTGTNYGYTF. DNA of the CDR3: TGTGCCAGCTCACCACTTCCGACAGGCACCAACTATGGCTACACCTTC.

This clonotype appeared many times. V gene TRBV20-1 combines with J gene TRBJ2-6; possibly TRBD1 for D (6 bases). The germline CDR1 and CDR2 sequences are DFQATT and SNEGSKA (reference sequence). V was cut by 6 bases and J by 0 bases, with 12 bases left in between. The CDR3 has 15 residues. The CDR3 DNA sequence: TGCAGTGCCTCAGGGGTTCCCTCTGGGGCCAACGTCCTGACTTTC. Translated: CSASGVPSGANVLTF.

As concerns this clonotype: A much larger clone lies one base from this, so it may be a read error. The chain employs TRBV7-3 and TRBJ2-7, with D possibly matching TRBD1 (5 bases). The V gene lost 1 base and the J gene lost 6 bases, with 16 bases spanning the gap. Germline CDR1 SGHTA, CDR2 FQGTGA. CDR3 size: 15 residues. CDR3 sequence (DNA): TGTGCCAGCAGCTTAAAAGGGGCAAAGTTGGGCGAGCAGTACTTC. It encodes CASSLKGAKLGEQYF.

A word on this clonotype: Relative to the germline gene, one junction end is altered; a read error may explain this. The rearrangement links TRBV4-3 to TRBJ1-4; 7 bases agree with TRBD1. From germline, CDR1 is LGHNA and CDR2 YSLEER. The CDR3 has 18 residues. The CDR3 DNA reads TGCGCCAGCAGCCAAACCCTCCTGAGACAGGGACTTAATGAAAAACGGTTTTTT. Amino acid sequence: CASSQTLLRQGLNEKRFF.

This clonotype was found many times. Since a much larger clone is just one base distant, this may be a read error. The chain is built from TRBV9 and TRBJ2-5; TRBD2 aligns across 9 bases. The CDR3 extends over 15 amino acids. The germline V gene has CDR1 SGDLS and CDR2 YYNGEE. V lost 4 bases, J lost 11 bases, and 15 bases stayed unmatched. The CDR3 DNA reads as TGTGCCAGCAGCCTTGCGGGGGGGCCTGGGAATGAGCAGTACTTC. Translating gives CASSLAGGPGNEQYF.

In this sample, this clonotype turned up many times. The V gene is TRBV5-1, the J gene TRBJ2-1; TRBD1 matches 7 bases. Looked up from germline, CDR1 is SGHRS and CDR2 is YFSETQ. The V and J ends lost 0 bases and 0 bases, in that order; junction bases with no gene match: 9. The CDR3 runs to 18 residues. The CDR3 region is CASSLEQPSGGSYNEQFF. The CDR3 DNA follows: TGCGCCAGCAGCTTGGAACAGCCATCAGGGGGCTCCTACAATGAGCAGTTCTTC.

This clonotype was observed at least ten times. Here the CDR3 reads CASSQEGTANYGYTF. CDR3 nucleotide sequence: TGTGCCAGCAGCCAAGAGGGGACAGCTAACTATGGCTACACCTTC. The chain uses TRBV7-2 and TRBJ1-2; 7 bases are a match to TRBD1. This CDR3 region has 15 residues. The junction had 6 bases not matched to a gene; V was cut back by 5 bases and J by 0 bases. In germline, CDR1 is SGHTA, CDR2 FQGNSA.

This clonotype showed up many times. This chain joins TRBV6-6 and TRBJ2-1; weak D call: TRBD2 (6 bases). Trimming removed 3 bases at V and 4 bases at J, with 13 bases between. The CDR3 is 15 residues long. Germline CDR1 and CDR2: MNHNY and SVGAGI (reference sequence). The CDR3: CASSYNRRDYNEQFF. CDR3 bases: TGTGCCAGCAGTTATAACCGGCGGGATTACAATGAGCAGTTCTTC.

With respect to this clonotype: A much larger clone lies one base from this, so it may be a read error. CDR3 in amino acids: CASSLPGATGTQYF. The CDR3 DNA follows: TGCGCCAGCAGCTTGCCGGGGGCGACAGGTACGCAGTATTTT. The chain is built from TRBV5-1 and TRBJ2-3; D may be TRBD1 or TRBD2 (6 bases each). Germline V CDR1 and CDR2: SGHRS, YFSETQ. The CDR3 covers 14 residues.

This clonotype appeared many times. The V gene is TRBV6-6, the J gene TRBJ2-7, with 10 bases that match TRBD1. The CDR3 contains 14 residues. V shed 5 bases and J 2 bases; nucleotides not matched to a gene: 3. Germline assignment: CDR1 MNHNY and CDR2 SVGAGI (reference sequence). This CDR3 reads CASSGGQGPYEQYF. The CDR3 DNA sequence: TGTGCCAGCAGTGGGGGACAGGGGCCCTACGAGCAGTACTTC.

This clonotype was seen only a few times. This chain links TRBV2 with TRBJ1-1; 8 nucleotides line up with TRBD1. V lost 8 bases, J lost 6 bases, and 5 bases stayed unmatched. This CDR3 is built from 12 residues. Germline V lookup: CDR1 SNHLY, CDR2 FYNNEI. CDR3 in amino acids: CASRTGSAEAFF. Written as DNA, the CDR3 is TGTGCCAGCCGGACAGGGTCCGCTGAAGCTTTCTTT.

Notes on this clonotype: Germline is not matched at one junction end, which may reflect a read error. The V gene is TRBV4-2, the J gene TRBJ2-4, with no clear D. This CDR3 spans 14 amino acids. Germline-derived CDR1 and CDR2 are LGHNA and YNFKEQ. CDR3 coding DNA: TGTGCCAGCAGTCAAGATCGGAACTCCACGGAGCAGTACTTC. Encoded protein: CASSQDRNSTEQYF.

This clonotype was counted only a few times. Written as DNA, the CDR3 is TGCAGTGGGACAGGGGGCCAAGAGACCCAGTACTTC. Protein: CSGTGGQETQYF. The V gene is TRBV20-1, the J gene TRBJ2-5; 10 positions agree with TRBD1. The CDR3 extends over 12 amino acids. Losses at the gene ends were 7 bases for V and 1 base for J; bases not matched to a gene: 0. CDR1 and CDR2 (germline): DFQATT, SNEGSKA (reference sequence).

The chain recombines TRBV4-3 with TRBJ1-4; D gene unclear. Germline V lookup: CDR1 LGHNA, CDR2 YSLEER. The CDR3 has 15 residues. The V and J ends lost 0 bases and 7 bases respectively, with 12 bases between them. CDR3 sequence (DNA): TGCGCCAGCAGCCAAGATGGCACCAGTGGTGAAAAACTGTTTTTT. Its translation is CASSQDGTSGEKLFF.

There are a few counts of this clonotype. The CDR3 reads CASSFSRNTEAFF. The CDR3 coding sequence is TGTGCCAGCAGTTTTTCAAGGAACACTGAAGCTTTCTTT. V is TRBV27 and J is TRBJ1-1; D gene uncertain. Trimming took off 3 bases at V and 1 base at J, with 6 bases between the two ends. Germline V gives CDR1 MNHEY, CDR2 SMNVEV (reference sequence). The CDR3 runs to 13 residues.

This clonotype was counted many times. The chain has TRBV6-5 and TRBJ2-3, with TRBD1 identical over 10 bases. CDR1 and CDR2 (germline): MNHEY, SVGAGI. CDR3 length: 17 residues. The V segment lost 5 bases and the J segment 0 bases; nucleotides outside the gene matches: 8. CDR3 DNA: TGTGCCAGCAGTCCCGGGACAGGGGTGCTGAGCACAGATACGCAGTATTTT. Its protein product is CASSPGTGVLSTDTQYF.

This clonotype was observed a handful of times. The rearrangement joins TRBV7-2 to TRBJ1-3; D might be TRBD1 (5 bases). V lost 1 base, J lost 4 bases, and 11 bases lay in between. The CDR3 extends over 15 amino acids. Germline CDR1 and CDR2: SGHTA and FQGNSA. The CDR3 bases are TGTGCCAGCAGCTTAGATCCAGGGACCGGAAACACCATATATTTT. This sequence encodes CASSLDPGTGNTIYF.

Comment on this clonotype: This may be a read error, as it is one base from a much larger clone. CDR3 coding DNA: TGTGCCAGCAGCGAGGCGGGACAGGGGGCAGGTGAGCAGTTCTTC. As protein: CASSEAGQGAGEQFF. The chain links TRBV5-4 to TRBJ2-1; 12 bases agree with TRBD1. The CDR3 is 15 residues long. Germline loops: CDR1 SGHNT, CDR2 YYREEE (reference sequence). Trimming at V came to 4 bases and at J to 9 bases, leaving 8 bases not matched to a gene.

This clonotype was detected many times. The chain uses TRBV27 and TRBJ2-3; no clear D gene. Germline lookup yields CDR1 MNHEY and CDR2 SMNVEV (reference sequence). The CDR3 consists of 16 residues. V lost 0 bases and J lost 0, with 10 bases in between. The CDR3 sequence: CASSLSWVASTDTQYF. The CDR3 DNA reads as TGTGCCAGCAGTTTATCTTGGGTCGCTAGCACAGATACGCAGTATTTT.

This clonotype was seen more than once but under ten times. This chain uses TRBV30 with TRBJ2-5; D gene ambiguous. This CDR3 is built from 11 residues. V was trimmed by 1 base and J by 5 bases, leaving 5 bases between them. The germline gives CDR1 GTSNPN, CDR2 SVGIG (reference sequence). This CDR3 is CAWSASETQYF. CDR3 nucleotide sequence: TGTGCCTGGAGTGCCTCCGAGACCCAGTACTTC.

This clonotype was found many times. V is TRBV12-3 or TRBV12-4 and J is TRBJ2-7, with D tentatively TRBD1 or TRBD2 (6 bases each). The length of the CDR3 is 15 residues. V gave up 3 bases and J gave up 0 bases, with 12 bases separating them. This chain's CDR3 is CASSLEGGSSYEQYF. The DNA for the CDR3 is TGTGCCAGCAGTTTGGAGGGGGGCAGCTCCTACGAGCAGTACTTC.

This clonotype showed up many times. A much larger clone differs from this one at a single base, so this may be a read error. The chain employs TRBV30 and TRBJ2-5, with unresolved D. Per the germline V gene, CDR1 is GTSNPN and CDR2 is SVGIG (reference sequence). There are 12 residues in the CDR3. V lost 6 bases, J lost 0 bases, and 8 bases lay in between. The CDR3 region has the DNA TGTGCCTGTCAGACGTACCAAGAGACCCAGTACTTC. Residues: CACQTYQETQYF.

The rearrangement links TRBV28 to TRBJ1-3, with TRBD1 as a possible D gene (5 bases). The CDR3 contains 14 residues. In germline, CDR1 is MDHEN, CDR2 SYDVKM. V dropped 7 bases and J dropped 4 bases, with 14 bases sitting between them. Written as DNA, the CDR3 is TGTGCCAGCACTCTCATGGGGGAGGGAAACACCATATATTTT. It codes for CASTLMGEGNTIYF.

This clonotype was seen at least ten times. CDR3 sequence reads: CASSEVGPARVETQYF. DNA of the CDR3: TGCGCCAGCAGCGAGGTGGGTCCCGCCAGGGTGGAGACCCAGTACTTC. This chain joins TRBV5-1 and TRBJ2-5, with D maybe TRBD1 (5 bases). The CDR3 is made up of 16 amino acids. With 4 bases removed from V and 5 bases from J, the gap between germline ends came to 21 bases. Germline lookup yields CDR1 SGHRS and CDR2 YFSETQ.

About this clonotype itself: A much larger clone lies a single base off, so this may be a read error. The chain carries TRBV10-3 and TRBJ2-1; unclear D gene. The CDR3 length is 13 residues. Trimming removed 5 bases at V and 7 bases at J, with 12 bases between. Germline assignment: CDR1 ENHRY and CDR2 SYGVKD. CDR3 DNA sequence: TGTGCCATCAGTCCAATGGTCGGTAATGAGCAGTTCTTC. It codes for CAISPMVGNEQFF.

This clonotype was seen at least ten times. The chain joins TRBV10-3 to TRBJ2-1, with D possibly matching TRBD2 (6 bases). CDR3 length equals 14 residues. Trimming left V 7 bases short and J 2 bases short, with 12 bases between. Germline V gives CDR1 ENHRY, CDR2 SYGVKD. The CDR3 region is CAITRDLAYNEQFF. CDR3 nucleotide sequence: TGTGCCATCACCAGGGACTTAGCCTACAATGAGCAGTTCTTC.